This TCR beta chain was documented in a study of T cell responses to AZD1222 COVID-19 vaccine listed by TCRdb under 2021. For the wider study: AZD1222 recipients with second doses at about 4 weeks or about 12 weeks were pooled, because spike-specific TCR depth and breadth did not differ between schedules. Trial participants were enrolled by age into subgroups of 18-55, 56-69 and 70-plus years, and approximately 150, 30 and 60 TCR-sequenced participants, respectively, were included in these subgroups. A total of approximately 250 trial participants underwent TCR sequencing, of whom about 210 had received two doses of AZD1222 and roughly 26 had received two doses of the MenACWY control vaccine.

As for this clone: Its target antigen remains unknown. No much larger clone exists at a distance of one base, and base qualities are not known.

Points the paper makes about the study in general: Only six AZD1222 recipients were SARS-CoV-2 seropositive at baseline, limiting conclusions about previously exposed vaccinees. The 56-69-year group was small, and its depth increase did not reach significance, likely because of low power. After two AZD1222 doses, both the breadth and the depth of spike-specific TCRs were significantly higher than at day 0 and than in MenACWY recipients. The whole spike protein was spanned by vaccine-associated CD4 TCRs, and dominant responses were seen in regions 160-218 and 743-854. Participants were mostly white British and included more females than males, and it was suggested by the authors that clonal diversity may have been underestimated. Epitopes outside the regions mutated in the B.1.351 and B.1.1.7 variants were reportedly recognized by nearly half of the unique spike-specific TCRs. No day 14 peak-response samples were available, so repertoires were characterized only after the peak T cell response.

The CDR3 regions of human TCRbeta chains were subjected to immunosequencing. Turning to the authors' computational methods: TCRs in the repertoires were compared against a reference library of SARS-CoV-2-specific TCRs that had been generated with the MIRA antigen-specificity platform. Breadth was defined as the fraction of unique TCRs that were SARS-CoV-2-associated. Depth was defined as the fraction of total T cells that were SARS-CoV-2-associated. Using the MIRA data, each spike-specific TCR was assigned both to the spike region to which the TCR was reactive and to a CD4 or CD8 class. Log10-transformed breadth and depth values were compared by one-way ANOVA with Sidak's multiple comparisons tests. Drawn from immuneACCESS, this table holds only the in-frame rearrangements with V and J called that TCRdb kept. Clones are partly lost; checked studies trace under half to an unresolved V gene and leave the rest unexplained. The V and J calls and clone size are taken from that table; D and trimming were inferred from the DNA. For this sample the table gives around 110,000 clones, of which just under 95% were detected only once. The ten top clones hold about 2.7% of the sample.

Interpreted using the paper, the time point label stands for: baseline before first vaccination. Samples from vaccinated people were obtained from the UK trials COV001 and COV002, which included a single-blind randomized controlled phase 2/3 trial of AZD1222 (ChAdOx1 nCoV-19) in healthy adults. For TCRbeta chain sequencing, PBMC samples were collected from trial participants at day 0 and at day 28 after the second dose. This sequence originates from an adult in good health. The sample was peripheral blood, taken on day 0 of AZD1222 vaccination.

The DNA reads TGTGCCAGCAGCCCAGCGGGAGGGCCCCAAGAGACCCAGTACTTC. This is translated as CASSPAGGPQETQYF. The chain joins TRBV11-2 to TRBJ2-5; 10 bases in the middle match TRBD2. As encoded in the germline V gene, CDR1 is SGHAT while CDR2 is FQNNGV. V is cut back by 5 bases and J by 1 base, with 4 bases in the junction unmatched. Measured from the cysteine to the phenylalanine, the CDR3 is 15 residues long. Only CDR3 DNA is held: 45 bases, read in frame from base 1. With the portions outside the CDR3 filled from the reference TRBV11-2 and TRBJ2-5 genes, the complete variable region becomes EAGVAQSPRYKIIEKRQSVAFWCNPISGHATLYWYQQILGQGPKLLIQFQNNGVVDDSQLPKDRFSAERLKGVDSTLKIQPAKLEDSAVYLCASSPAGGPQETQYFGPGTRLLVL.